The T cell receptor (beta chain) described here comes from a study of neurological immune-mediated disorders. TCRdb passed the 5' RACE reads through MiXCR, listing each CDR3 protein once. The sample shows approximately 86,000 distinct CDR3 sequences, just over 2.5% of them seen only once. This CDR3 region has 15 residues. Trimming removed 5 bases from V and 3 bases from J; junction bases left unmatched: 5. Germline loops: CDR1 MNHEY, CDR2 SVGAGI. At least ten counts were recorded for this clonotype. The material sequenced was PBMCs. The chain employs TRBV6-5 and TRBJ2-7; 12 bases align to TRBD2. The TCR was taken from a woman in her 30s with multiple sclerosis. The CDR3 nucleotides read TGTGCCAGCAGTCAGACTAGCGGGAGTCTCTACGAGCAGTACTTC. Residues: CASSQTSGSLYEQYF.